These 7 T cell receptor beta chains originate from one sample sequenced in a study of blood T cell repertoires in COVID-19 (dated by TCRdb to about 2020). To prepare the library, the immunoSEQ multiplex PCR assay was applied. TCRdb provides this immuneACCESS table in a form limited to in-frame rearrangements. Some clones are lacking; in checked studies, under half of them reflect an unresolved V gene, and why the rest are absent is not known. For this sample the table gives roughly 320,000 clones, of which 90% to 95% were detected only once. Roughly 3.9% of the sample lies in the top ten. The sequenced sample consisted of PBMCs or T cells enriched from blood (not recorded which). These receptor sequences come from a woman aged 25 to 39 who had been exposed to COVID-19.

This rearrangement joins TRBV20-1 to TRBJ1-1; D uncertain. Germline V CDR1 and CDR2: DFQATT, SNEGSKA (reference sequence). The CDR3 spans 13 residues. V lost 3 bases and J lost 4, with 12 bases in between. Written as DNA, the CDR3 is TGCAGTGCTAGTCCGTTGGAGGGCACTGAAGCTTTCTTT. Its translation: CSASPLEGTEAFF.

The rearrangement links TRBV3-1 (or the pseudogene TRBV3-2) to TRBJ2-1, with TRBD2 identical over 7 bases. This CDR3 has 13 residues. V shed 1 base and J 15 bases; nucleotides not matched to a gene: 9. CDR1 LGHDT and CDR2 YNNKEL come from the germline V gene (reference sequence). CDR3 bases: TGTGCCAGCAGCCAAGCTGACCTAGCGGCACTGTTCTTC. It is translated as CASSQADLAALFF.

This clone was observed once. This chain links TRBV13 with TRBJ1-1, with 11 bases that match TRBD1. The CDR3 extends over 21 amino acids. V trimming: 1 base; J trimming: 0 bases; junction bases outside the gene matches: 16. Germline V gene data show CDR1 as PRHDT and CDR2 as FYEKMQ (reference sequence). CDR3 sequence reads: CASSLALWTGGELGMNTEAFF. The CDR3 nucleotides read TGTGCCAGCAGCTTAGCCCTTTGGACAGGGGGCGAGCTGGGGATGAACACTGAAGCTTTCTTT. Full variable domain (outside the CDR3, taken from reference TRBV13 and TRBJ1-1): AAGVIQSPRHLIKEKRETATLKCYPIPRHDTVYWYQQGPGQDPQFLISFYEKMQSDKGSIPDRFSAQQFSDYHSELNMSSLELGDSALYFCASSLALWTGGELGMNTEAFFGQGTRLTVV.

On this clone itself: The germline gene is not matched at one end of the junction; a read error may be the cause. The V call is TRBV10-3, the J call TRBJ1-2; TRBD1 might be the D (6 bases). Germline assignment: CDR1 ENHRY and CDR2 SYGVKD. CDR3 length: 13 residues. CDR3 nucleotide sequence: TGTGCCATCAGTGAGTCGCAGGGGACGCTCTCGATCTTC. Protein product: CAISESQGTLSIF.

The gene calls are TRBV7-9 and TRBJ2-7; 7 nucleotides match TRBD1. V lost 6 bases, J lost 0 bases, and 5 bases stayed unmatched. Germline CDR1 SEHNR, CDR2 FQNEAQ (reference sequence). The CDR3 loop spans 14 amino acids. The CDR3 nucleotides read TGTGCCAGCAGTTTCCGGGACAGCTCCTACGAGCAGTACTTC. It specifies CASSFRDSSYEQYF.

This clone was observed once. The chain combines TRBV5-1 with TRBJ1-1; 9 nucleotides agree with TRBD1. The CDR3 covers 14 residues. The V and J ends lost 4 bases and 5 bases, in that order; junction bases with no gene match: 6. The germline V gene has CDR1 SGHRS and CDR2 YFSETQ. The CDR3 bases are TGCGCCAGCAGCGAGGGACAGGGAAGTACTGAAGCTTTCTTT. The encoded protein is CASSEGQGSTEAFF.

The chain joins TRBV5-1 to TRBJ2-1; 14 bases map to TRBD2. Germline V gene data show CDR1 as SGHRS and CDR2 as YFSETQ. The CDR3 is made up of 18 amino acids. The V and J ends lost 5 bases and 3 bases, in that order; junction bases with no gene match: 10. The CDR3 is CASSPGLAGGLGYNEQFF. DNA of the CDR3: TGCGCCAGCAGTCCTGGACTAGCGGGGGGATTGGGCTACAATGAGCAGTTCTTC. The entire variable domain, with the rest obtained from reference TRBV5-1 and TRBJ2-1, is as follows: KAGVTQTPRYLIKTRGQQVTLSCSPISGHRSVSWYQQTPGQGLQFLFEYFSETQRNKGNFPGRFSGRQFSNSRSEMNVSTLELGDSALYLCASSPGLAGGLGYNEQFFGPGTRLTVL.